This record looks at one T cell receptor (beta chain) sequence and its context. Its antigen is as yet unknown. Measured with immunoSEQ multiplex PCR; TCRdb has only the in-frame clones, and not every one. The table shows 150,000 to 200,000 clones, with about 85% occurring only once. The data originate from a study of T cell responses to AZD1222 COVID-19 vaccine. Study conclusions and caveats: Baseline antibody screening turned up just six seropositive AZD1222 recipients.

The CDR3 sequence is 14 residues long. Trimming removed 5 bases from V and 2 bases from J, with 11 bases in between. Germline V CDR1 and CDR2: MDHEN, SYDVKM. V usage is TRBV28 and J usage is TRBJ2-3, with D possibly TRBD2 on 6 matching bases. The receptor was derived from an adult in good health. Specimen: peripheral blood, collected on day 0 of AZD1222 vaccination. The CDR3 DNA sequence: TGTGCCAGCAGTAACCGGGACTTCACAGATACGCAGTATTTT. This sequence encodes CASSNRDFTDTQYF. The complete variable domain, with remaining parts taken from reference TRBV28 and TRBJ2-3, reads DVKVTQSSRYLVKRTGEKVFLECVQDMDHENMFWYRQDPGLGLRLIYFSYDVKMKEKGDIPEGYSVSREKKERFSLILESASTNQTSMYLCASSNRDFTDTQYFGPGTRLTVL.